These 21 T cell receptor beta chains came from one sample sequenced in a study of blood T cell repertoires in COVID-19. This table comes from immunoSEQ multiplex PCR, and its TCRdb copy is limited to in-frame clones, with some not included. The sample comprises about 80,000 clones, 70% to 80% of which are singletons, and around 5.8% rests with the top ten. The sequenced sample consisted of peripheral blood. Receptor source: a man aged 50 to 59 with active or convalescent COVID-19.

The chain links TRBV7-2 to TRBJ1-2, with 9 positions matching TRBD1. The length of the CDR3 is 18 residues. Germline lookup yields CDR1 SGHTA and CDR2 FQGNSA. Losses at the gene ends were 5 bases for V and 4 bases for J; bases not matched to a gene: 17. CDR3 residues: CASSLSGTGYKTSYGYTF. In DNA, the CDR3 is TGTGCCAGCAGCCTATCCGGGACAGGGTATAAAACTTCCTATGGCTACACCTTC.

This chain connects TRBV5-8 to TRBJ1-2, with D hard to call. The germline V gene has CDR1 SGHTS and CDR2 YDEGEE. This CDR3 is 14 amino acids long. V shed 4 bases and J shed 1 base, with 11 bases lying between them. In nucleotides, the CDR3 is TGTGCCAGCAGCCCCGACGGGGTTAACTATGGCTACACCTTC. Amino acid sequence: CASSPDGVNYGYTF.

V usage is TRBV12-3 or TRBV12-4 and J usage is TRBJ1-2; D uncertain. Trimming cost V 2 bases and J 0 bases, with 4 bases left between them. CDR3 length: 13 residues. The CDR3 here is CASSLTANYGYTF. DNA of the CDR3: TGTGCCAGCAGTTTAACAGCTAACTATGGCTACACCTTC.

This clone was observed a few times. The J gene is TRBJ1-1, the V gene TRBV18; D is ambiguous. V lost 2 bases and J lost 8, with 12 bases in between. CDR3 length equals 13 residues. Germline loops: CDR1 KGHSH, CDR2 LQKENI. CDR3 protein: CASSPFDVGEAFF. The CDR3 coding sequence is TGTGCCAGCTCACCATTCGACGTGGGCGAAGCTTTCTTT.

This clone was picked up one time. The CDR3 protein is CASSQPSGRRDTQYF. In DNA form, the CDR3 reads TGCGCCAGCAGCCAACCTAGCGGGCGCAGGGATACGCAGTATTTT. The rearrangement uses TRBV4-1 and TRBJ2-3, with 8 bases that match TRBD2. Germline CDR1 is MGHRA and CDR2 is YSYEKL. The junction had 7 bases not matched to a gene; V was cut back by 2 bases and J by 6 bases. The CDR3 has 15 residues.

The rearrangement joins TRBV4-1 to TRBJ1-1, with 8 bases identical to TRBD1. From germline, CDR1 is MGHRA and CDR2 YSYEKL. CDR3 size: 15 residues. The junction had 11 bases not matched to a gene; V was cut back by 0 bases and J by 11 bases. The CDR3 reads CASSQDGAGGESAFF. CDR3 nucleotide sequence: TGCGCCAGCAGCCAAGATGGGGCAGGGGGCGAATCGGCTTTCTTT.

The chain uses TRBV5-1 and TRBJ2-7, with D perhaps TRBD2 (5 bases). This CDR3 spans 14 amino acids. V was trimmed by 6 bases and J by 2 bases, leaving 15 bases between them. The germline CDR1 and CDR2 sequences are SGHRS and YFSETQ. The CDR3 bases are TGCGCCAGCACCGGACTGGAATCCCCCTACGAGCAGTACTTC. Protein: CASTGLESPYEQYF.

V usage is TRBV6-4 and J usage is TRBJ2-1; TRBD1 aligns across 8 bases. Germline assignment: CDR1 MRHNA and CDR2 SNTAGT. The CDR3 has 16 amino acids. V was clipped by 6 bases and J by 3 bases; unmatched bases: 10. CDR3 in DNA: TGTGCCAGCAGCGAAGGGGAACAGGGGGGCTACAATGAGCAGTTCTTC. This gives the protein CASSEGEQGGYNEQFF.

The chain carries TRBV6-1 and TRBJ2-6; TRBD1 aligns across 10 bases. With 4 bases clipped from V and 2 bases from J, the junction kept 8 bases outside the gene matches. Germline loops: CDR1 MNHNS, CDR2 SASEGT. CDR3 length equals 18 residues. CDR3 protein: CASSGTGDRGPGANVLTF. The CDR3 DNA reads TGTGCCAGCAGTGGAACCGGCGACAGGGGGCCTGGGGCCAACGTCCTGACTTTC.

This sequence joins TRBV24-1 and TRBJ2-3; 8 bases are shared with TRBD1. Germline CDR1 and CDR2: KGHDR and SFDVKD. The CDR3 loop spans 15 amino acids. J gave up 1 base and V 4 bases, and 3 bases lay outside the gene matches. Here the CDR3 DNA reads TGTGCCACCAGTGAAACGGGACAGGGCACAGATACGCAGTATTTT. It translates to CATSETGQGTDTQYF.

This rearrangement joins TRBV11-3 to TRBJ2-1; D remains unclear. Germline V gene data show CDR1 as SGHNT and CDR2 as YENEEA. This CDR3 contains 13 residues. V lost 9 bases to trimming and J lost 4 bases, with 13 bases between them. The CDR3 loop reads CARYSVSYNEQFF. CDR3 DNA: TGTGCCAGGTACAGTGTTTCATACAATGAGCAGTTCTTC.

This clone was detected ten times or more. V is TRBV5-4 and J is TRBJ2-1; TRBD2 aligns across 9 bases. CDR1 SGHNT and CDR2 YYREEE come from the germline V gene (reference sequence). Trimming took 4 bases from V and 4 from J; bases not matched to a gene: 12. The CDR3 length is 17 residues. The CDR3 coding sequence is TGTGCCAGCAGCACCCTGGGGCTAGCGGGGAAGTACAATGAGCAGTTCTTC. This sequence encodes CASSTLGLAGKYNEQFF.

V gene TRBV7-2 combines with J gene TRBJ1-5, with a possible D match to TRBD1 (6 bases). The CDR3 totals 15 residues. Trimming removed 1 base at V and 6 bases at J, with 13 bases between. Germline V lookup: CDR1 SGHTA, CDR2 FQGNSA. The CDR3 nucleotides are TGTGCCAGCAGCTTAGGACAGGTCGATGCTCAGCCCCAGCATTTT. Amino acids: CASSLGQVDAQPQHF. Complete variable domain (other parts from reference TRBV7-2 and TRBJ1-5): GAGVSQSPSNKVTEKGKDVELRCDPISGHTALYWYRQSLGQGLEFLIYFQGNSAPDKSGLPSDRFSAERTGGSVSTLTIQRTQQEDSAVYLCASSLGQVDAQPQHFGDGTRLSIL.

The V gene is TRBV18, the J gene TRBJ2-5, with 8 bases matching TRBD2. Germline CDR1 KGHSH, CDR2 LQKENI. The length of the CDR3 is 15 residues. V trimming: 3 bases; J trimming: 4 bases; junction bases outside the gene matches: 7. CDR3 sequence reads: CASSPTSGLGETQYF. In DNA form, the CDR3 reads TGTGCCAGCTCACCTACTAGCGGCCTCGGAGAGACCCAGTACTTC.

The rearrangement uses TRBV5-6 and TRBJ2-7, with D possibly TRBD1 on 7 matching bases. Germline CDR1 reads SGHDT; CDR2 reads YYEEEE. The CDR3 has 13 residues. Trimming pared 9 bases from V and 1 base from J, leaving 14 bases between. The CDR3 loop is CATKTGRSYEQYF. The CDR3 nucleotides read TGTGCCACCAAGACAGGGAGGTCCTACGAGCAGTACTTC.

This chain uses TRBV11-2 with TRBJ1-3, with unresolved D. The CDR3 consists of 15 residues. CDR1 SGHAT and CDR2 FQNNGV come from the germline V gene. V was shortened by 1 base and J by 8 bases, with 15 bases between the two germline ends. The CDR3 here is CASSLALIAADTIYF. CDR3 DNA sequence: TGTGCCAGCAGCTTAGCCCTAATTGCCGCGGACACCATATATTTT.

The chain employs TRBV18 and TRBJ1-2; 7 bases agree with TRBD1. Looked up from germline, CDR1 is KGHSH and CDR2 is LQKENI. The CDR3 runs 15 residues. Germline trimming cut 3 bases from V and 7 bases from J; bases unmatched to any gene: 11. CDR3 region: CASSPRDSTSPGYTF. CDR3 nucleotide sequence: TGTGCCAGCTCACCCAGGGACAGTACCTCTCCTGGCTACACCTTC.

This clone was found once. The genes are TRBV5-4 and TRBJ1-2, with D possibly being TRBD1 (6 bases). This CDR3 is built from 14 residues. Germline CDR1 SGHNT, CDR2 YYREEE (reference sequence). Trimming removed 4 bases at V and 0 bases at J, with 10 bases between. DNA for the CDR3: TGTGCCAGCAGCAGGAACAGGGCTAACTATGGCTACACCTTC. This codes for CASSRNRANYGYTF.

The chain has TRBV30 and TRBJ1-5; D gene ambiguous. Germline-derived CDR1 and CDR2 are GTSNPN and SVGIG (reference sequence). V was clipped by 5 bases and J by 2 bases, with 7 bases between them. The CDR3 contains 12 residues. CDR3 in DNA: TGTGCCTGGCAAGGAGGCAATCAGCCCCAGCATTTT. Its protein is CAWQGGNQPQHF.

The V call is TRBV30, the J call TRBJ2-7, with TRBD2 matching 14 bases. This CDR3 spans 15 amino acids. The V gene end was trimmed by 3 bases and the J gene end by 9 bases; junction bases not matched to a gene: 10. Germline V gene lookup returns CDR1 GTSNPN and CDR2 SVGIG (reference sequence). CDR3 bases: TGTGCCTGGAGCGGGACTAGCGGGGGTCTAAAAGGGCAGTACTTC. This codes for CAWSGTSGGLKGQYF.

This chain links TRBV27 with TRBJ1-2; a weak D match, TRBD1 (5 bases). The CDR3 contains 13 residues. Between the trimmed V and J ends, which lost 3 bases and 4 bases, there was a span of 9 bases. Germline CDR1 is MNHEY and CDR2 is SMNVEV (reference sequence). The CDR3 spells CASSLQGGYGYTF. In nucleotides, the CDR3 is TGTGCCAGCAGTTTGCAGGGAGGCTATGGCTACACCTTC.